A selection of T cell receptor beta chains follows, all from one sample in a study of T cell changes during pregnancy in multiple sclerosis. Here immunoSEQ multiplex PCR was the method, and the copy in TCRdb shows in-frame clones only, minus some. Among almost 25,000 clones listed, approximately 90% were seen once. Material: CD4+ T cells from peripheral blood mononuclear cells, obtained in the first trimester of pregnancy. The receptors stem from a female donor in good health, enrolled as a control in a pregnancy study. Both conserved end residues are trimmed from each CDR3. Fields, in order: D gene, V gene, J gene, CDR3 protein. A D gene is named only where the DNA matches it firmly.

NA	TRBV7-9	TRBJ2-2	ASSLVGGNTGELF
TRBD2	TRBV6-1	TRBJ2-5	ASGAGTIQETQY
NA	TRBV9	TRBJ2-3	ASSPRDSVSDTQY
NA	TRBV5-5	TRBJ1-5	ASSSRGPNQPQH
NA	TRBV10-3	TRBJ2-3	AISYGSADTQY
TRBD2	TRBV7-2	TRBJ2-7	ASSRGAGVSYEQY
TRBD1	TRBV2	TRBJ1-1	ASSEPDRVRAEAF
NA	TRBV19	TRBJ2-2	ASSQTANTGELF
TRBD2	TRBV18	TRBJ2-5	ASSPQTSGSTLETQY
NA	TRBV7-9	TRBJ1-1	ASRPVRGNTEAF
TRBD1	TRBV28	TRBJ1-3	ASSLWALTGQGTGNTIY
TRBD1	TRBV5-1	TRBJ2-3	ASTTSGTGFSDTQY
TRBD1	TRBV2	TRBJ1-6	ASSEGQGGYEPLH
TRBD1	TRBV18	TRBJ1-5	ASSPRGLGQGVQPQH
TRBD2	TRBV6-5	TRBJ2-5	ASRITSAQTQY